The next 5 T cell receptor beta chains were all read from a single sample in a study of blood T cell repertoires in COVID-19. The table came from immunoSEQ multiplex PCR; TCRdb's copy has only in-frame clones and leaves some out. The table shows hundreds of thousands of clones, with about 90% occurring only once. The sample comprised PBMCs or T cells enriched from blood (not recorded which). The receptors originated from a woman in her 30s who had recovered from COVID-19.

This clone showed up just once. The chain joins TRBV24-1 to TRBJ2-7, with a possible D match to TRBD1 (5 bases). The CDR3 is 13 residues long. The V gene's germline CDR1 is KGHDR and CDR2 SFDVKD. Trimming shortened V by 3 bases and J by 3 bases, and 8 bases separated the two germline ends. Here the CDR3 DNA reads TGTGCCACCAGTGATCCCCAGGGCTACGAGCAGTACTTC. Translating gives CATSDPQGYEQYF.

The CDR3 sequence is CASSYTGAGSPLHF. The CDR3 DNA reads TGTGCCAGCAGTTACACGGGCGCGGGATCACCCCTCCACTTT. The chain recombines TRBV6-2 or TRBV6-3 with TRBJ1-6; D is uncertain. The CDR3 covers 14 residues. The germline V gene has CDR1 MNHEY and CDR2 SVGEGT. Deletions cut 2 bases from V and 10 bases from J, with 12 bases between.

This clone came up once. This chain joins TRBV2 and TRBJ2-1; 11 bases align to TRBD2. J lost 5 bases, V lost 5 bases, and 11 bases had no gene match. This CDR3 is built from 17 residues. CDR1 SNHLY and CDR2 FYNNEI come from the germline V gene. CDR3 coding DNA: TGTGCCAGCAGTTCTATTAGACTAGCGGGGCAAGACAATGAGCAGTTCTTC. Its protein is CASSSIRLAGQDNEQFF.

V usage is TRBV15 and J usage is TRBJ1-3, with D uncertain. The CDR3 length is 14 residues. The ends were cut back, 1 base at V and 1 base at J, with 5 bases in the middle. CDR1 and CDR2 (germline): LNHNV, YYDKDF (reference sequence). CDR3 in amino acids: CATSRVLSGNTIYF. Here the CDR3 DNA reads TGTGCCACCAGCAGAGTTCTATCTGGAAACACCATATATTTT.

The chain is built from TRBV29-1 and TRBJ1-2; possibly TRBD1 for D (6 bases). The CDR3 is made up of 12 amino acids. Deletions cut 6 bases from V and 8 bases from J, with 16 bases between. Germline V gene data show CDR1 as SQVTM and CDR2 as ANQGSEA. The CDR3, as DNA: TGCAGCGTGCCTACAGGGCGGTGGGGCTACACCTTC. Amino acids: CSVPTGRWGYTF. Variable domain in full (rest from reference TRBV29-1 and TRBJ1-2): SAVISQKPSRDICQRGTSLTIQCQVDSQVTMMFWYRQQPGQSLTLIATANQGSEATYESGFVIDKFPISRPNLTFSTLTVSNMSPEDSSIYLCSVPTGRWGYTFGSGTRLTVV.